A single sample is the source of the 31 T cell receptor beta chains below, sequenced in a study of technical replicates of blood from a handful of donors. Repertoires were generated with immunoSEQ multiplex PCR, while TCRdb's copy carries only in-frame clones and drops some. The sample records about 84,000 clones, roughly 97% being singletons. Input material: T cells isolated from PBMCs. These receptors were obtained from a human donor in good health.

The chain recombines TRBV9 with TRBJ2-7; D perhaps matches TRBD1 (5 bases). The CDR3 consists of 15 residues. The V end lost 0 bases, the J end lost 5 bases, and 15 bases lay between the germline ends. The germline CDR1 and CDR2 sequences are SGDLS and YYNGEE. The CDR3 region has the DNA TGTGCCAGCAGCGTAGATCCCCTGGGGCCCGACGAGCAGTACTTC. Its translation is CASSVDPLGPDEQYF. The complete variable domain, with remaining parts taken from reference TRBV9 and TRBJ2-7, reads DSGVTQTPKHLITATGQRVTLRCSPRSGDLSVYWYQQSLDQGLQFLIQYYNGEERAKGNILERFSAQQFPDLHSELNLSSLELGDSALYFCASSVDPLGPDEQYFGPGTRLTVT.

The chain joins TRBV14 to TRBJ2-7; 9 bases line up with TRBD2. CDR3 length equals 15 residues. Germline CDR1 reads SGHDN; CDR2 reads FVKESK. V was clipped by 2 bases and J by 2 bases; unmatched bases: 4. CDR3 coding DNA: TGTGCCAGCAGCCAACGACTAGCGGCCCCCTACGAGCAGTACTTC. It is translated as CASSQRLAAPYEQYF.

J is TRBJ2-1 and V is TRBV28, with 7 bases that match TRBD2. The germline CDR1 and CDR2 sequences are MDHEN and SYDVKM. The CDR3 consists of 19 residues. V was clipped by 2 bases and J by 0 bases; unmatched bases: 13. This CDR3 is CASSLLGLQRTSSYNEQFF. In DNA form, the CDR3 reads TGTGCCAGCAGTTTACTGGGACTACAAAGGACGAGCTCCTACAATGAGCAGTTCTTC.

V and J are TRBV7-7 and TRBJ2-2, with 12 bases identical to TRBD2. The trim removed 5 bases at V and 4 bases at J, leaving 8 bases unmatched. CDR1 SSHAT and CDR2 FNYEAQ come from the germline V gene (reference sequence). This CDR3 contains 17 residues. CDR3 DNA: TGTGCCAGCAGCCGGACTAGCGGGACGCGCGTCACCGGGGAGCTGTTTTTT. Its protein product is CASSRTSGTRVTGELFF.

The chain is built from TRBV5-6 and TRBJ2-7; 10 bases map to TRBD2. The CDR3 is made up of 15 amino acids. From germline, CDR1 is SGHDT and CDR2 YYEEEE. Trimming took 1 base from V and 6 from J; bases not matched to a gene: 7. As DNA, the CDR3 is TGTGCCAGCAGCTTGCAGCGGGAGGGCCTACGCGAGCAGTACTTC. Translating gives CASSLQREGLREQYF.

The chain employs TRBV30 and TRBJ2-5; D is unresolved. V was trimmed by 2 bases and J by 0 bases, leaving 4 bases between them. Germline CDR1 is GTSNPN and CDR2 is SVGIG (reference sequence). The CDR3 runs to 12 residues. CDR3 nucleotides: TGTGCCTGGAGTAGCAACCAAGAGACCCAGTACTTC. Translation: CAWSSNQETQYF.

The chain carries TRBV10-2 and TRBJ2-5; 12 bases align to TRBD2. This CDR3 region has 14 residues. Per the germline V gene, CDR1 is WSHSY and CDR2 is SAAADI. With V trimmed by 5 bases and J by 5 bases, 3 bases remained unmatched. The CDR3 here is CASSSTSGRETQYF. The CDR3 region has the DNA TGCGCCAGCAGTAGCACTAGCGGGAGGGAGACCCAGTACTTC.

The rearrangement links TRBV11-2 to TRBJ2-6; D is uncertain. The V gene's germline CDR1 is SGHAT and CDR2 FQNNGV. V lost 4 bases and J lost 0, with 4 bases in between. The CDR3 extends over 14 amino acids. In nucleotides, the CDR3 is TGTGCCAGCAGCTCGGGCTCTGGGGCCAACGTCCTGACTTTC. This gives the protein CASSSGSGANVLTF.

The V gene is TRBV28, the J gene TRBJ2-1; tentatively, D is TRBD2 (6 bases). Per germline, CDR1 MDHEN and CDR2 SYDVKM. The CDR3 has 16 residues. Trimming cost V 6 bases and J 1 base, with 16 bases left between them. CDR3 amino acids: CASSRIRDFSYNEQFF. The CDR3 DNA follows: TGTGCCAGCAGCCGGATCCGGGACTTTTCCTACAATGAGCAGTTCTTC.

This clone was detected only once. For the CDR3, the DNA is TGTGCCAGTAACAGGGGGAACACTGAAGCTTTCTTT. This gives the protein CASNRGNTEAFF. The V and J genes are TRBV2 and TRBJ1-1; 7 bases align to TRBD1. Germline CDR1 reads SNHLY; CDR2 reads FYNNEI. The junction had 2 bases not matched to a gene; V was cut back by 9 bases and J by 1 base. This CDR3 contains 12 residues.

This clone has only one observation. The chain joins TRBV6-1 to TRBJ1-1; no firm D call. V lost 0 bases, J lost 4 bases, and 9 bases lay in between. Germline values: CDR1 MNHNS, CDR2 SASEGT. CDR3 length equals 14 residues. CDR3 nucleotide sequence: TGTGCCAGCAGTGAAGCGATCTCCGGCACTGAAGCTTTCTTT. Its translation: CASSEAISGTEAFF.

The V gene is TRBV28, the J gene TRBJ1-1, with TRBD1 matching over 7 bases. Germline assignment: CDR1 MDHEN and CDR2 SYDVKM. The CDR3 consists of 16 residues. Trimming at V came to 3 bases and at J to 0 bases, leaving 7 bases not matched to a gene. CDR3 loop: CASSLHGTALNTEAFF. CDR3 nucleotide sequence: TGTGCCAGCAGTTTGCATGGGACAGCCCTGAACACTGAAGCTTTCTTT.

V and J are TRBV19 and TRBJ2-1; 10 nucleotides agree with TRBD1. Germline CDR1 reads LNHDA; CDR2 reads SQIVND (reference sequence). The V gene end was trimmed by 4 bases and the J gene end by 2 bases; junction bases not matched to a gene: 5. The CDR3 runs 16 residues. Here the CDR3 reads CASSTPGQGTYNEQFF. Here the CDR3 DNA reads TGTGCCAGTAGTACCCCGGGACAGGGGACCTACAATGAGCAGTTCTTC.

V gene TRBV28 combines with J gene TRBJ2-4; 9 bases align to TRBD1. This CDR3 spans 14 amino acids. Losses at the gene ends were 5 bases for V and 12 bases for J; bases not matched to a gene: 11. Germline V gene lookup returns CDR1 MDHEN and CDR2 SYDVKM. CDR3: CASSRTGDDVAQYF. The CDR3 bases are TGTGCCAGCAGTAGGACAGGGGACGACGTCGCTCAGTACTTC.

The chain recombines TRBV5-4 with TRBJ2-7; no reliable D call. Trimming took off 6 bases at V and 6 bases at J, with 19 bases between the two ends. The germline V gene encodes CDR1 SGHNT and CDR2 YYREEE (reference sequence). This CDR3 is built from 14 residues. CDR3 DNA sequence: TGTGCCAGCACCACTGCAGGTCCCCGTGGCGAGCAGTACTTC. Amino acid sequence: CASTTAGPRGEQYF. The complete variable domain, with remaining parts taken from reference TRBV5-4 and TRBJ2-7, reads ETGVTQSPTHLIKTRGQQVTLRCSSQSGHNTVSWYQQALGQGPQFIFQYYREEENGRGNFPPRFSGLQFPNYSSELNVNALELDDSALYLCASTTAGPRGEQYFGPGTRLTVT.

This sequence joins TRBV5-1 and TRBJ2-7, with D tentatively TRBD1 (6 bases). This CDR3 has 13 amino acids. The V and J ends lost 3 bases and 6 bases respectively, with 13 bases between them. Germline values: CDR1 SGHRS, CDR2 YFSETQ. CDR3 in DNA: TGCGCCAGCAGCTATACAGGGCCCGGCGAGCAGTACTTC. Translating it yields CASSYTGPGEQYF.

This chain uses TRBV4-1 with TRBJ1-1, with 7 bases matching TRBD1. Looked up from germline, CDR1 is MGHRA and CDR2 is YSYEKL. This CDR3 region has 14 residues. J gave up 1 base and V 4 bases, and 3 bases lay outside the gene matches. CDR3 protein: CASSLRTGNTEAFF. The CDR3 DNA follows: TGCGCCAGCAGCCTTAGGACAGGGAACACTGAAGCTTTCTTT.

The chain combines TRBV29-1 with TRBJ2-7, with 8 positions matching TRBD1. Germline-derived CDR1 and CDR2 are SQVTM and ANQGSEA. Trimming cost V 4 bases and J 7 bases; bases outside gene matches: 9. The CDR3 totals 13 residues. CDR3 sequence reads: CSVGTGPAGEQYF. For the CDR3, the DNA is TGCAGCGTTGGGACAGGGCCCGCGGGAGAGCAGTACTTC.

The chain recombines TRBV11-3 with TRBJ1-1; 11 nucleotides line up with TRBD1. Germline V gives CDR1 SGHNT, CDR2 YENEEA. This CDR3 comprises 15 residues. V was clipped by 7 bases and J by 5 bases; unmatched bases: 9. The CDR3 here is CASNIFGQGATEAFF. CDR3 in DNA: TGTGCCAGCAACATCTTCGGACAGGGGGCGACTGAAGCTTTCTTT.

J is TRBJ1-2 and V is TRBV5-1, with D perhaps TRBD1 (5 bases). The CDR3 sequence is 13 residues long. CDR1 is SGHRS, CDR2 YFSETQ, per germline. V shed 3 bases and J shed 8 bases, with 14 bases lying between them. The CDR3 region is CASSSVGLNGYTF. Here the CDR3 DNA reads TGCGCCAGCAGCTCGGTGGGACTGAACGGCTACACCTTC.

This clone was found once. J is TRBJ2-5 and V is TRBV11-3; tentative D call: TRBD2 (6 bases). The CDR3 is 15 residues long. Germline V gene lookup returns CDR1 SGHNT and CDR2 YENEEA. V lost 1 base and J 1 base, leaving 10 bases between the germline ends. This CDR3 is CASSLARGIQETQYF. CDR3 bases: TGTGCCAGCAGCTTAGCTCGGGGGATCCAAGAGACCCAGTACTTC.

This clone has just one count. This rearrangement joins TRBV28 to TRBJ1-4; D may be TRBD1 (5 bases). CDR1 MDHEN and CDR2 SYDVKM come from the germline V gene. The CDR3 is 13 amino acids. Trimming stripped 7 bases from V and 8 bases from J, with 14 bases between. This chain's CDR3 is CASTGGDREKLFF. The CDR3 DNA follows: TGTGCCAGCACGGGCGGGGACCGAGAAAAACTGTTTTTT.

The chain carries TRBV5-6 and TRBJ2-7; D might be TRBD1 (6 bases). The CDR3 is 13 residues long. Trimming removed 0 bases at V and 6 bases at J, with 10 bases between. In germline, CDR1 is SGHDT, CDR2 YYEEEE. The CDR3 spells CASSLETGIEQYF. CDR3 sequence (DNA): TGTGCCAGCAGCTTGGAAACAGGGATCGAGCAGTACTTC.

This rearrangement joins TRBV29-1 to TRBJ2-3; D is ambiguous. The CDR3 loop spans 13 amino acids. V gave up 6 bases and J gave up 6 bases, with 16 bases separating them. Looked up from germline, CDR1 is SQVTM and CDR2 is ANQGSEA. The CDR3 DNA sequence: TGCAGCGTCCTTAGCCCCTATATGGATACGCAGTATTTT. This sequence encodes CSVLSPYMDTQYF.

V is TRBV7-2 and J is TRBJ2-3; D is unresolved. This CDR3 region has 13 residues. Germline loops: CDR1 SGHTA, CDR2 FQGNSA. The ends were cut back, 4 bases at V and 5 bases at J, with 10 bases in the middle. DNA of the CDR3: TGTGCCAGCAGCTCACAGAGCCAAGATACGCAGTATTTT. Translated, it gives CASSSQSQDTQYF.

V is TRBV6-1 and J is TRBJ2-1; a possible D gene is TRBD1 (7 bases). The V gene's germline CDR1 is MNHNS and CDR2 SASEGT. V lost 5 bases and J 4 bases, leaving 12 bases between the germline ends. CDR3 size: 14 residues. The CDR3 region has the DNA TGTGCCAGCAGTCAGGGGGGTCTGTACAATGAGCAGTTCTTC. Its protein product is CASSQGGLYNEQFF.

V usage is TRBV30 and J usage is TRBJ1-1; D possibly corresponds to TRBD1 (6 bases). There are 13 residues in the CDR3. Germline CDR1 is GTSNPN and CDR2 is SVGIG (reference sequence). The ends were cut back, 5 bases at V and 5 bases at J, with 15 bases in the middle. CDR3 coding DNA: TGTGCCTGGGCCGGGGGGGCCCCGACTGAAGCTTTCTTT. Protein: CAWAGGAPTEAFF.

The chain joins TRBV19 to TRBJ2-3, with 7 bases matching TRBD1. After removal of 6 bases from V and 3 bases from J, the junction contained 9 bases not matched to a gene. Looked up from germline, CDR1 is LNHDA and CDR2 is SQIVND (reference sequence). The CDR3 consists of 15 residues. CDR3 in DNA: TGTGCCAGTAGCCCTGACAGGGAGATGACAGATACGCAGTATTTT. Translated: CASSPDREMTDTQYF.

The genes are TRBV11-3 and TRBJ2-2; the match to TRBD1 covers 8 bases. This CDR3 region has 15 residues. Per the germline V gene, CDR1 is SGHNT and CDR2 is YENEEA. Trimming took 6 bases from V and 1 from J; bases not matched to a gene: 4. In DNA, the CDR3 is TGTGCCAGCAGAAAAGGGACAGGGAACACCGGGGAGCTGTTTTTT. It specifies CASRKGTGNTGELFF.

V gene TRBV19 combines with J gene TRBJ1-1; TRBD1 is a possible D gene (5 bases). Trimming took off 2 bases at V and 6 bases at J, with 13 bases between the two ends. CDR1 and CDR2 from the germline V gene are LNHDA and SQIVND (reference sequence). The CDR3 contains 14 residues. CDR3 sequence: CASSIRGRGAEAFF. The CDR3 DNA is TGTGCCAGTAGTATAAGAGGTCGGGGGGCTGAAGCTTTCTTT.

The chain's CDR3 is CADRTSGNTIYF. The CDR3 coding sequence is TGTGCCGACAGGACCTCTGGAAACACCATATATTTT. The chain uses TRBV5-3 and TRBJ1-3; a possible D gene is TRBD1 (6 bases). TRBV5-3 is flagged as an ORF with uncertain function. V lost 10 bases, J lost 0 bases, and 8 bases lay in between. CDR3 length: 12 residues.